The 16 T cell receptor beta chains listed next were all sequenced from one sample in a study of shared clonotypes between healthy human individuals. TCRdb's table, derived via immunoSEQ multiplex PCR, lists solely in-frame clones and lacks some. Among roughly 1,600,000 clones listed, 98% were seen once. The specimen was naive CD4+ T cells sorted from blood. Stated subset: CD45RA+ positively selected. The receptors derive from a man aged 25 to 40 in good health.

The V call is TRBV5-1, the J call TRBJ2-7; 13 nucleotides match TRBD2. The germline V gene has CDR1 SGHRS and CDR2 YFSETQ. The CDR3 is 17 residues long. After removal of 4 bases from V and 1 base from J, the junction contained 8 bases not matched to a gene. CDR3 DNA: TGCGCCAGCAGCCTAGGGACTAGCGGGACCTGGTCCTACGAGCAGTACTTC. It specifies CASSLGTSGTWSYEQYF.

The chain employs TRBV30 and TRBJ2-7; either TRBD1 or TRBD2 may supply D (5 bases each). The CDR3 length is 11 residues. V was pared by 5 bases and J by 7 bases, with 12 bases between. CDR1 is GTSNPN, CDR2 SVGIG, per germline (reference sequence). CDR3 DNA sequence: TGTGCCTGGCAAATGGGACGGGAGCAGTACTTC. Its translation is CAWQMGREQYF.

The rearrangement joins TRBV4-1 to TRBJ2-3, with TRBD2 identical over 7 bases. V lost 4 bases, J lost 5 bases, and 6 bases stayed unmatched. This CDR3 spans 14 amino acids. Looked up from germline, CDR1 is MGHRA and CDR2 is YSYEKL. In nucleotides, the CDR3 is TGCGCCAGCAGCCTGCGGGAGTGGGGAGATACGCAGTATTTT. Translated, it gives CASSLREWGDTQYF.

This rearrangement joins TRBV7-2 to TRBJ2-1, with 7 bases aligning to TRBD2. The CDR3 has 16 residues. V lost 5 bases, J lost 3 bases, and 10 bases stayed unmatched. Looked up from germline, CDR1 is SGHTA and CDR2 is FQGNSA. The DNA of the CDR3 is TGTGCCAGCAGCCCCCAGATGGGGGGGAGCTACAATGAGCAGTTCTTC. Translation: CASSPQMGGSYNEQFF.

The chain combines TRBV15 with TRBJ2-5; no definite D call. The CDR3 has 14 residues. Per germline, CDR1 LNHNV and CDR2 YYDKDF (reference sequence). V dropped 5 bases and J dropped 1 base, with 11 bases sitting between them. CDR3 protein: CATSPRGPQETQYF. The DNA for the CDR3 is TGTGCCACCAGCCCACGAGGCCCCCAAGAGACCCAGTACTTC.

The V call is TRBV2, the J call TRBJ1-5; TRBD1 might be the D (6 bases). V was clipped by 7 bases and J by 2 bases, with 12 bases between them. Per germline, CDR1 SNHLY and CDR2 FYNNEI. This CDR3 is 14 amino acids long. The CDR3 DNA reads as TGTGCCAGCAAGCCGGCAGGGGGCAATCAGCCCCAGCATTTT. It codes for CASKPAGGNQPQHF.

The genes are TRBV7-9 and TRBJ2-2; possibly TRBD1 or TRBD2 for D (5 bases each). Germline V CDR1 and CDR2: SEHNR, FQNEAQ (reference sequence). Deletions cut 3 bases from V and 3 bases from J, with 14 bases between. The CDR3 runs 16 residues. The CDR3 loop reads CASSFIRRGDTGELFF. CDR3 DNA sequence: TGTGCCAGCAGCTTTATCCGAAGAGGGGACACCGGGGAGCTGTTTTTT.

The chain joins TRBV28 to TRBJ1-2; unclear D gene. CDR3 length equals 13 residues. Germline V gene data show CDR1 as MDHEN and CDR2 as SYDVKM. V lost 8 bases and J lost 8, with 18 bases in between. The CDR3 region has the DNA TGTGCCAGCCAAGGAGGTACCGGGTTAGGCTACACCTTC. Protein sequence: CASQGGTGLGYTF.

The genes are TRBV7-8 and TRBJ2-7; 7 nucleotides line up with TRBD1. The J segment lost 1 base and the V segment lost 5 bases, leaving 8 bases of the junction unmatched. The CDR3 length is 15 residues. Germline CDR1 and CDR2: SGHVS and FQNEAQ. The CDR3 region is CASSPMTGPSYEQYF. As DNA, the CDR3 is TGTGCCAGCAGCCCCATGACAGGGCCTTCCTACGAGCAGTACTTC.

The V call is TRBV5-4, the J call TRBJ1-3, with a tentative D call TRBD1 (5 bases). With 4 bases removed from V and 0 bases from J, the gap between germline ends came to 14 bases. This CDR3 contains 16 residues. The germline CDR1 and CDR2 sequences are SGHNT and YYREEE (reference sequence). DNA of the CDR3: TGTGCCAGCAGCCTCGTCGGGGGGATCTCTGGAAACACCATATATTTT. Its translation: CASSLVGGISGNTIYF.

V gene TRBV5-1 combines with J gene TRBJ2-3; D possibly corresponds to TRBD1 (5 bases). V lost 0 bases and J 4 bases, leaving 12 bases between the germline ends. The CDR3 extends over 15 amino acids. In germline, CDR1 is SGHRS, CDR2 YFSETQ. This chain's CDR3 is CASSLAQVRADTQYF. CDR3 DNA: TGCGCCAGCAGCTTGGCACAGGTCAGGGCAGATACGCAGTATTTT.

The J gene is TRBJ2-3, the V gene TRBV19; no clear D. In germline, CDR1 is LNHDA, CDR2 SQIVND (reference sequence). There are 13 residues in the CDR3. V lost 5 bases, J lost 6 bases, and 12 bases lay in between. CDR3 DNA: TGTGCCAGTAGTCCGGACGCGTCGGATACGCAGTATTTT. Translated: CASSPDASDTQYF. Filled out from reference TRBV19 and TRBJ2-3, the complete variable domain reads DGGITQSPKYLFRKEGQNVTLSCEQNLNHDAMYWYRQDPGQGLRLIYYSQIVNDFQKGDIAEGYSVSREKKESFPLTVTSAQKNPTAFYLCASSPDASDTQYFGPGTRLTVL.

CDR3: CSVEGEGRVYGYTF. CDR3 nucleotides: TGCAGCGTTGAAGGGGAGGGGAGGGTATATGGCTACACCTTC. The gene calls are TRBV29-1 and TRBJ1-2, with TRBD1 as a possible D gene (5 bases). Trimming cost V 1 base and J 5 bases, with 14 bases left between them. This CDR3 contains 14 residues. The germline gives CDR1 SQVTM, CDR2 ANQGSEA.

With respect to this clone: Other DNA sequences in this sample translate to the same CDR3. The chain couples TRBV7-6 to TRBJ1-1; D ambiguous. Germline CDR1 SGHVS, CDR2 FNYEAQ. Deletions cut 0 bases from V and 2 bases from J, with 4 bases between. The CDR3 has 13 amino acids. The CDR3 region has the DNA TGTGCCAGCAGCTTAGCAGAAAACACTGAAGCTTTCTTT. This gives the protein CASSLAENTEAFF. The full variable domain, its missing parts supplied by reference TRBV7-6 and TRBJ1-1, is GAGVSQSPRYKVTKRGQDVALRCDPISGHVSLYWYRQALGQGPEFLTYFNYEAQQDKSGLPNDRFSAERPEGSISTLTIQRTEQRDSAMYRCASSLAENTEAFFGQGTRLTVV.

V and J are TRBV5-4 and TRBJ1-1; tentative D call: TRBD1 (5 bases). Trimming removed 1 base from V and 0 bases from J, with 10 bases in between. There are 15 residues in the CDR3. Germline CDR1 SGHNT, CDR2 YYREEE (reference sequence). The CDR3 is CASSLNRGMNTEAFF. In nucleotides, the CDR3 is TGTGCCAGCAGCTTGAATAGGGGTATGAACACTGAAGCTTTCTTT.

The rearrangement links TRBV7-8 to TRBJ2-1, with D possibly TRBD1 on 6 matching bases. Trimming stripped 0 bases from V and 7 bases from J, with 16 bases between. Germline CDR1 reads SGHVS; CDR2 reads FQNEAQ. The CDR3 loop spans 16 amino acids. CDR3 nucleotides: TGTGCCAGCAGCTTAGCAGGGACAACCCGACGTAATGAGCAGTTCTTC. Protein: CASSLAGTTRRNEQFF.